This T cell receptor beta chain was recovered during a study of T cell responses to AZD1222 COVID-19 vaccine. The germline V gene has CDR1 SQVTM and CDR2 ANQGSEA. The CDR3 has 16 residues. V gave up 7 bases and J gave up 4 bases; unmatched junction bases: 8. Study-wide findings and caveats: Among spike-specific TCRs, nearly half reportedly target unmutated variant regions. Dominant at 160-218 and 743-854, vaccine-associated CD4 TCRs also spanned spike.

Here immunoSEQ multiplex PCR was the method, and the copy in TCRdb shows in-frame clones only, minus some. The sample has 130,000 to 150,000 clones; about 93% are singletons. Of note for this clone: Its antigen remains unidentified.

The TCR comes from an adult in good health. Specimen: peripheral blood, collected on day 0 of MenACWY control vaccination. The V and J genes are TRBV29-1 and TRBJ2-2, with 14 bases fitting TRBD2. The CDR3, as DNA: TGCAGCGCCTCGACTAGCGGGAGGGCGAGCACCGGGGAGCTGTTTTTT. It encodes CSASTSGRASTGELFF.